The 30 T cell receptor beta chains reported below all come from one sample, sequenced in a study of blood T cell repertoires in COVID-19. Here immunoSEQ multiplex PCR was the method, and the copy in TCRdb shows in-frame clones only, minus some. Among some 250,000 clones listed, 87% were seen once. Specimen: peripheral blood. These receptors all stem from a man aged 55 to 70 who had recovered from COVID-19.

V is TRBV24-1 and J is TRBJ1-2; D unclear. The CDR3 spans 13 residues. Germline assignment: CDR1 KGHDR and CDR2 SFDVKD. V was cut by 6 bases and J by 8 bases, with 15 bases left in between. The CDR3 region is CATSTGRLRGYTF. CDR3 in DNA: TGTGCCACCAGTACGGGGAGGCTACGAGGCTACACCTTC.

The rearrangement uses TRBV28 and TRBJ2-7, with 8 nucleotides matching TRBD1. The length of the CDR3 is 16 residues. Germline loops: CDR1 MDHEN, CDR2 SYDVKM. V was clipped by 6 bases and J by 1 base; unmatched bases: 11. The CDR3: CASRRTGQARSYEQYV. In DNA form, the CDR3 reads TGTGCCAGCAGACGGACGGGACAGGCGAGATCCTACGAGCAGTACGTC.

This chain links TRBV4-2 with TRBJ2-3; D uncertain. Looked up from germline, CDR1 is LGHNA and CDR2 is YNFKEQ. Trimming took 0 bases from V and 8 from J, leaving 21 bases between them. This CDR3 spans 17 amino acids. The CDR3, as DNA: TGTGCCAGCAGCCAAGATCCTATGGGTCTAGAGATAGTTACGCAGTATTTT. As protein: CASSQDPMGLEIVTQYF.

The genes are TRBV12-3 or TRBV12-4 and TRBJ1-6, with 8 positions matching TRBD1. V lost 8 bases and J lost 10; bases outside the gene matches: 7. The CDR3 contains 13 residues. The chain's CDR3 is CASRRGRRSPLHF. The CDR3 region has the DNA TGTGCCAGCCGCAGGGGGCGCCGGTCACCCCTCCACTTT.

This clone was seen only once. V gene TRBV2 combines with J gene TRBJ2-7; D possibly corresponds to TRBD1 (7 bases). This CDR3 region has 14 residues. Between the trimmed V and J ends, which lost 4 bases and 6 bases, there was a span of 16 bases. CDR1 is SNHLY, CDR2 FYNNEI, per germline. CDR3 nucleotide sequence: TGTGCCAGCAGTGTATACAGGGGAGGTGGCGAGCAGTACTTC. Its translation: CASSVYRGGGEQYF.

This clone came up a few times. This sequence joins TRBV10-1 and TRBJ1-5, with a tentative D call TRBD1 (5 bases). V was pared by 8 bases and J by 4 bases, with 18 bases between. This CDR3 contains 15 residues. The germline gives CDR1 WNHNN, CDR2 SYGVQD (reference sequence). The CDR3 reads CASFLPGVLNQPQHF. The CDR3 DNA follows: TGCGCCAGCTTTCTACCGGGGGTATTAAATCAGCCCCAGCATTTT.

The V and J genes are TRBV6-5 and TRBJ2-7, with D perhaps TRBD2 (5 bases). Germline loops: CDR1 MNHEY, CDR2 SVGAGI. V was shortened by 7 bases and J by 5 bases, with 15 bases between the two germline ends. The CDR3 extends over 13 amino acids. The CDR3 DNA sequence: TGTGCCAGCATCTCCGGGGTTCGTCACGAGCAGTACGTC. Translated, it gives CASISGVRHEQYV.

This rearrangement joins TRBV28 to TRBJ2-5; TRBD1 agrees at 11 bases. There are 15 residues in the CDR3. The ends lost 5 bases at V and 5 bases at J; junction bases unmatched: 7. The germline V gene has CDR1 MDHEN and CDR2 SYDVKM. In DNA, the CDR3 is TGTGCCAGCAGTATGCCCGGGACAGGGGGGGAGACCCAGTACTTC. Residues: CASSMPGTGGETQYF.

The chain carries TRBV2 and TRBJ2-7; TRBD2 might be the D (6 bases). Germline V gives CDR1 SNHLY, CDR2 FYNNEI. Between the trimmed V and J ends, which lost 2 bases and 0 bases, there was a span of 17 bases. This CDR3 region has 17 residues. CDR3: CASSEFNSPGVSYEQYF. In nucleotides, the CDR3 is TGTGCCAGCAGTGAATTTAACAGTCCGGGGGTCTCCTACGAGCAGTACTTC.

The rearrangement links TRBV5-4 to TRBJ2-3, with D maybe TRBD1 (6 bases). There are 15 residues in the CDR3. In germline, CDR1 is SGHNT, CDR2 YYREEE (reference sequence). V lost 0 bases and J 0 bases, leaving 8 bases between the germline ends. In DNA, the CDR3 is TGTGCCAGCAGCTTGGAGGGACAAAGCACAGATACGCAGTATTTT. Amino acids: CASSLEGQSTDTQYF.

The chain carries TRBV9 and TRBJ2-1; D is unclear. V dropped 1 base and J dropped 7 bases, with 9 bases sitting between them. CDR1 is SGDLS, CDR2 YYNGEE, per germline. There are 13 residues in the CDR3. As DNA, the CDR3 is TGTGCCAGCAGCGTATTTGCACAGAATGAGCAGTTCTTC. It translates to CASSVFAQNEQFF.

This rearrangement joins TRBV6-2 or TRBV6-3 to TRBJ2-7, with D tentatively TRBD1 (5 bases). The germline gives CDR1 MNHEY, CDR2 SVGEGT. This CDR3 contains 14 residues. V lost 6 bases, J lost 2 bases, and 14 bases lay in between. The CDR3 sequence is CASSQRTRTYEQYF. The CDR3 region has the DNA TGTGCCAGCAGCCAGAGGACACGAACCTACGAGCAGTACTTC.

The CDR3 DNA is TGTGCCATCAGGGACTACAGGGGACCCTACGAGCAGTACTTC. Protein product: CAIRDYRGPYEQYF. V and J are TRBV10-3 and TRBJ2-7; a weak D match, TRBD1 (7 bases). Per germline, CDR1 ENHRY and CDR2 SYGVKD. The V end lost 6 bases, the J end lost 2 bases, and 14 bases lay between the germline ends. The CDR3 extends over 14 amino acids.

The rearrangement joins TRBV7-9 to TRBJ1-1; 9 bases match TRBD1. CDR1 is SEHNR, CDR2 FQNEAQ, per germline (reference sequence). V shed 5 bases, J shed 9 bases, and the junction held 10 bases outside the gene matches. The CDR3 loop spans 14 amino acids. CDR3 sequence reads: CASSPQGTGIQAFF. CDR3 sequence (DNA): TGTGCCAGCAGCCCCCAAGGGACAGGGATACAAGCTTTCTTT. Using reference TRBV7-9 and TRBJ1-1 for the parts outside the CDR3, the full variable domain is DTGVSQNPRHKITKRGQNVTFRCDPISEHNRLYWYRQTLGQGPEFLTYFQNEAQLEKSRLLSDRFSAERPKGSFSTLEIQRTEQGDSAMYLCASSPQGTGIQAFFGQGTRLTVV.

This chain connects TRBV5-1 to TRBJ1-1; D call uncertain. The germline CDR1 and CDR2 sequences are SGHRS and YFSETQ. The length of the CDR3 is 15 residues. The ends were cut back, 5 bases at V and 0 bases at J, with 14 bases in the middle. The CDR3 reads CASSQAASLNTEAFF. The CDR3 nucleotides are TGCGCCAGCAGTCAAGCGGCCAGCTTGAACACTGAAGCTTTCTTT. The complete variable domain, with remaining parts taken from reference TRBV5-1 and TRBJ1-1, reads KAGVTQTPRYLIKTRGQQVTLSCSPISGHRSVSWYQQTPGQGLQFLFEYFSETQRNKGNFPGRFSGRQFSNSRSEMNVSTLELGDSALYLCASSQAASLNTEAFFGQGTRLTVV.

The rearrangement joins TRBV7-9 to TRBJ1-2; D may be TRBD1 (6 bases). This CDR3 is built from 13 residues. V was trimmed by 5 bases and J by 3 bases, leaving 10 bases between them. Germline loops: CDR1 SEHNR, CDR2 FQNEAQ (reference sequence). CDR3 loop: CASSKDSYYGYTF. As DNA, the CDR3 is TGTGCCAGCAGCAAGGACAGCTACTATGGCTACACCTTC.

V is TRBV2 and J is TRBJ2-2, with 8 bases fitting TRBD2. V was clipped by 6 bases and J by 4 bases; unmatched bases: 7. The CDR3 is made up of 15 amino acids. Per the germline V gene, CDR1 is SNHLY and CDR2 is FYNNEI. The DNA for the CDR3 is TGTGCCAGCAGCGTCGGGGGGGCGGGCACCGGGGAGCTGTTTTTT. Protein sequence: CASSVGGAGTGELFF.

This clone was seen at least ten times. V is TRBV9 and J is TRBJ1-1; no clear D. Between the trimmed V and J ends, which lost 0 bases and 5 bases, there was a span of 11 bases. Germline CDR1 and CDR2: SGDLS and YYNGEE. This CDR3 is 14 amino acids long. The CDR3 here is CASSVDSAGTEAFF. The CDR3 bases are TGTGCCAGCAGCGTAGACAGTGCGGGGACTGAAGCTTTCTTT.

This clone was recorded once. The chain employs TRBV6-5 and TRBJ1-6; D might be TRBD1 (5 bases). Germline V gives CDR1 MNHEY, CDR2 SVGAGI. Trimming took off 2 bases at V and 7 bases at J, with 12 bases between the two ends. The CDR3 is made up of 15 amino acids. CDR3 in amino acids: CASSYGDSENSPLHF. The CDR3 region has the DNA TGTGCCAGCAGTTACGGTGACAGTGAAAATTCACCCCTCCACTTT.

The chain links TRBV12-5 to TRBJ2-7; tentative D call: TRBD2 (5 bases). The germline V and J ends were trimmed by 7 bases and 0 bases, with 16 bases remaining between them. Germline loops: CDR1 LGHNT, CDR2 FRNRAP. This CDR3 is built from 15 residues. In nucleotides, the CDR3 is TGTGCTAGTGCCATTGGACTCGTGGGCTCCTACGAGCAGTACTTC. Translation: CASAIGLVGSYEQYF.

This sequence joins TRBV5-1 and TRBJ1-2; 7 bases map to TRBD1. The CDR3 is made up of 14 amino acids. With V trimmed by 0 bases and J by 3 bases, 2 bases remained unmatched. Per the germline V gene, CDR1 is SGHRS and CDR2 is YFSETQ. In DNA form, the CDR3 reads TGCGCCAGCAGCTTGGGTGACAGGGACTATGGCTACACCTTC. It codes for CASSLGDRDYGYTF.

The J gene is TRBJ2-1, the V gene TRBV19, with 8 bases identical to TRBD1. Germline V gene lookup returns CDR1 LNHDA and CDR2 SQIVND (reference sequence). This CDR3 has 14 amino acids. V trimming: 7 bases; J trimming: 5 bases; junction bases outside the gene matches: 7. The CDR3 sequence is CASTRQGSNNEQFF. Written as DNA, the CDR3 is TGTGCCAGTACCCGACAGGGGTCGAACAATGAGCAGTTCTTC.

The rearrangement links TRBV6-5 to TRBJ1-6; D might be TRBD1 (5 bases). Germline CDR1 MNHEY, CDR2 SVGAGI. The CDR3 has 14 residues. Deletions cut 11 bases from V and 7 bases from J, with 18 bases between. CDR3 region: CAVYPDNKNSPLHF. The CDR3 region has the DNA TGTGCCGTTTACCCGGACAACAAAAATTCACCCCTCCACTTT.

The rearrangement uses TRBV24-1 and TRBJ1-1, with 7 nucleotides matching TRBD1. The CDR3 sequence is 16 residues long. The germline V gene has CDR1 KGHDR and CDR2 SFDVKD. The junction had 12 bases not matched to a gene; V was cut back by 1 base and J by 8 bases. The CDR3 loop is CATSDFRTGGVNEAFF. CDR3 nucleotide sequence: TGTGCCACCAGTGATTTTCGGACAGGAGGTGTAAACGAAGCTTTCTTT.

The V gene is TRBV10-2, the J gene TRBJ2-7; 7 nucleotides line up with TRBD2. CDR1 and CDR2 from the germline V gene are WSHSY and SAAADI. V lost 4 bases, J lost 3 bases, and 6 bases stayed unmatched. The CDR3 has 14 amino acids. The CDR3 DNA reads as TGCGCCAGCAGTGTGGGGGGGGGACTCTACGAGCAGTACGTC. It specifies CASSVGGGLYEQYV.

Note on this clone: The same CDR3 arises from other DNA sequences in this sample as well. The chain carries TRBV5-1 and TRBJ1-2; tentative D call: TRBD1 (5 bases). The CDR3 is 13 residues long. Germline CDR1 and CDR2: SGHRS and YFSETQ. V lost 4 bases and J 2 bases, leaving 9 bases between the germline ends. CDR3: CASSPEGNYGYTF. CDR3 nucleotides: TGCGCCAGCAGCCCGGAGGGGAACTATGGCTACACCTTC.

The chain carries TRBV6-1 and TRBJ1-5; D remains ambiguous. Germline assignment: CDR1 MNHNS and CDR2 SASEGT. V was trimmed by 4 bases and J by 6 bases, leaving 19 bases between them. The CDR3 consists of 16 residues. The DNA for the CDR3 is TGTGCCAGCAGTGCCCGACTAGTTGGCGGAGGTCAGCCCCAGCATTTT. Protein product: CASSARLVGGGQPQHF.

V is TRBV6-5 and J is TRBJ2-7; D is perhaps TRBD1 (6 bases). The germline gives CDR1 MNHEY, CDR2 SVGAGI. The V gene lost 5 bases and the J gene lost 12 bases, with 17 bases spanning the gap. This CDR3 is 12 amino acids long. CDR3 region: CASSTTQGRRYF. Written as DNA, the CDR3 is TGTGCCAGCAGTACGACACAGGGACGAAGGTACTTC.

The rearrangement uses TRBV29-1 and TRBJ1-1, with D unresolved. The CDR3 has 13 amino acids. Trimming pared 4 bases from V and 4 bases from J, leaving 13 bases between. Germline CDR1 reads SQVTM; CDR2 reads ANQGSEA. CDR3 DNA: TGCAGCGTTGGGAGGGTAACGGGCACTGAAGCTTTCTTT. It codes for CSVGRVTGTEAFF.

The chain recombines TRBV25-1 with TRBJ1-1, with a possible D match to TRBD1 (6 bases). The germline V gene encodes CDR1 MGHDK and CDR2 SYGVNS. The CDR3 is 16 residues long. The V and J ends lost 6 bases and 0 bases respectively, with 17 bases between them. The CDR3 DNA is TGTGCCAGCAGCAAGGGGGGGGCGCTCATGAACACTGAAGCTTTCTTT. Translating gives CASSKGGALMNTEAFF.